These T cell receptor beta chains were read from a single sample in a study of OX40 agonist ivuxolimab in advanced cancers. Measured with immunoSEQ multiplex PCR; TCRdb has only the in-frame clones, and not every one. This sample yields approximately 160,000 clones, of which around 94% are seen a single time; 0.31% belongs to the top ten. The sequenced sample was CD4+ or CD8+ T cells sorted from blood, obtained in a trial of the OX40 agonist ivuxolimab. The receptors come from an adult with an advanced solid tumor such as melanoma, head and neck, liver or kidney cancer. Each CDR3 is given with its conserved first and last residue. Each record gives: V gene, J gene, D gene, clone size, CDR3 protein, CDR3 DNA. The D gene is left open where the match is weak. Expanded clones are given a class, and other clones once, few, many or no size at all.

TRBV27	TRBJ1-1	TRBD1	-	CASTEQGRTEAFF	TGTGCCAGCACCGAACAGGGGAGGACTGAAGCTTTCTTT
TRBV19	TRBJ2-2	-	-	CASSIETARRGELFF	TGTGCCAGTAGTATAGAAACAGCGAGGCGCGGGGAGCTGTTTTTT
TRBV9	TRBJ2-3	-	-	CASSLQPVTRTDTQYF	TGTGCCAGCAGCCTTCAACCGGTGACACGCACAGATACGCAGTATTTT
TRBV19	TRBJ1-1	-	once	CASKGIDRNTEAFF	TGTGCCAGTAAGGGAATAGACCGGAACACTGAAGCTTTCTTT
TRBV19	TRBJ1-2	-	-	CASRLGEAGYGYTF	TGTGCCAGTAGGCTCGGGGAGGCTGGCTATGGCTACACCTTC
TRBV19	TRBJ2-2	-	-	CASSPLWGGELFF	TGTGCCAGTAGTCCCCTCTGGGGAGGGGAGCTGTTTTTT
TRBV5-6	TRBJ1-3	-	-	CASSLLGSGNTIYF	TGTGCCAGCAGCTTGCTCGGCTCTGGAAACACCATATATTTT
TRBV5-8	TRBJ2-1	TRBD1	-	CASSLYFGTGSNEQFF	TGTGCCAGCAGCTTGTATTTCGGGACAGGGTCCAATGAGCAGTTCTTC
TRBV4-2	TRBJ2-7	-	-	CASSQEGAEGEQYF	TGTGCCAGCAGCCAAGAAGGAGCCGAGGGCGAGCAGTACTTC
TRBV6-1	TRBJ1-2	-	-	CASSPTTSYGYTF	TGTGCCAGCAGTCCTACTACCTCCTATGGCTACACCTTC
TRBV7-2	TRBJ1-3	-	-	CASSLAGFGGNTIYF	TGTGCCAGCAGCTTAGCAGGGTTCGGTGGAAACACCATATATTTT
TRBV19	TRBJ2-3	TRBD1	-	CASSRGGGQGARDTQYF	TGTGCCAGTAGTCGGGGTGGGGGACAGGGGGCGCGGGATACGCAGTATTTT
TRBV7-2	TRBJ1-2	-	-	CASSSTGGGTGYGYTF	TGTGCCAGCAGCTCCACGGGGGGAGGCACAGGCTATGGCTACACCTTC
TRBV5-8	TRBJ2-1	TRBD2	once	CASSPDLAGNYNEQFF	TGTGCCAGCAGCCCGGACTTAGCGGGGAACTACAATGAGCAGTTCTTC
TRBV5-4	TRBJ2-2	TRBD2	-	CASSLASSGTNTGELFF	TGTGCCAGCAGCTTGGCCTCTAGCGGGACGAACACCGGGGAGCTGTTTTTT
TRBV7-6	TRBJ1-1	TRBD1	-	CASSSGQGAGNTEAFF	TGTGCCAGCAGCTCGGGACAGGGGGCAGGGAACACTGAAGCTTTCTTT
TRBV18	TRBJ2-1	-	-	CASSPQELIVSSYNEQFF	TGTGCCAGCTCACCACAGGAACTAATCGTTAGCTCCTACAATGAGCAGTTCTTC
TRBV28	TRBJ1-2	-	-	CASSSGTSTRGYTF	TGTGCCAGCAGTTCCGGGACATCCACCCGGGGCTACACCTTC
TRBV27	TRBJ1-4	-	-	CASSSLGGTHEKLFF	TGTGCCAGCAGTTCCCTGGGGGGGACTCATGAAAAACTGTTTTTT
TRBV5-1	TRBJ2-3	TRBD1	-	CASSFGQGPDTQYF	TGCGCCAGCAGCTTTGGACAGGGCCCAGATACGCAGTATTTT
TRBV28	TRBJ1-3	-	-	CASTTGGIGNTIYF	TGTGCCAGCACCACCGGGGGTATCGGAAACACCATATATTTT
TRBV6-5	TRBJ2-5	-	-	CASSYSGAQETQYF	TGTGCCAGCAGTTACTCGGGGGCCCAAGAGACCCAGTACTTC
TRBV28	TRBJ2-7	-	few	CASSLALSGKVDEQYF	TGTGCCAGCAGTTTAGCGCTCTCGGGGAAGGTCGACGAGCAGTACTTC
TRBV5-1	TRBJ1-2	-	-	CASSVDSYGYTF	TGCGCCAGCAGCGTGGACAGCTATGGCTACACCTTC
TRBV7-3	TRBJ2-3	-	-	CASSPKGPTFTDTQYF	TGTGCCAGCAGCCCAAAAGGCCCAACTTTCACAGATACGCAGTATTTT
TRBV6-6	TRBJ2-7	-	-	CASSYLGALPYEQYF	TGTGCCAGCAGTTACCTGGGGGCCCTACCCTACGAGCAGTACTTC
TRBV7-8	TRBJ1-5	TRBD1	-	CASGGGPPVNQPQHF	TGTGCCAGCGGAGGGGGCCCACCCGTCAATCAGCCCCAGCATTTT
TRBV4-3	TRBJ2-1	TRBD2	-	CASSPSGSSYNEQFF	TGCGCCAGCAGCCCTAGCGGGAGCTCCTACAATGAGCAGTTCTTC
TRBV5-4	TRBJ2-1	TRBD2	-	CASSLGAGGHNEQFF	TGTGCCAGCAGCTTGGGAGCGGGAGGACACAATGAGCAGTTCTTC
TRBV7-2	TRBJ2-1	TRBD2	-	CASSLSGLAYNEQFF	TGTGCCAGCAGCTTGTCCGGACTAGCCTACAATGAGCAGTTCTTC
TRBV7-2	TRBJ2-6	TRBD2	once	CASSLAGGSSGANVLTF	TGTGCCAGCAGCTTGGCGGGAGGAAGCTCTGGGGCCAACGTCCTGACTTTC
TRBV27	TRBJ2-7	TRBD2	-	CASSFRTSGSGNEQYF	TGTGCCAGCAGTTTTCGGACTAGCGGGAGTGGGAACGAGCAGTACTTC
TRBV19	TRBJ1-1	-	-	CASSIGGGGLDTEAFF	TGTGCCAGTAGTATAGGGGGGGGAGGGTTGGACACTGAAGCTTTCTTT
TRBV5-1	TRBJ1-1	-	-	CASSLSGEIGTEAFF	TGCGCCAGCAGCTTGTCTGGGGAAATCGGGACTGAAGCTTTCTTT
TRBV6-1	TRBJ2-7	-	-	CASFNGPYEQYF	TGTGCCAGCTTTAACGGACCCTACGAGCAGTACTTC
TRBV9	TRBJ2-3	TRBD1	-	CASSGGTGGRADTQYF	TGTGCCAGCAGCGGGGGGACAGGGGGTCGCGCAGATACGCAGTATTTT
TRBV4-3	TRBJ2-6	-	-	CASSQESISGANVLTF	TGCGCCAGCAGCCAAGAATCGATCTCTGGGGCCAACGTCCTGACTTTC
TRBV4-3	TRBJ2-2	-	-	CASSLVGYTGELFF	TGCGCCAGCAGCCTAGTGGGCTACACCGGGGAGCTGTTTTTT
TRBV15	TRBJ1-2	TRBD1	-	CATSSGQGGVGYTF	TGTGCCACCAGCAGCGGACAGGGAGGGGTTGGCTACACCTTC
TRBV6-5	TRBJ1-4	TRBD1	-	CASSSRDRADEKLFF	TGTGCCAGCAGTTCTCGGGACAGGGCAGATGAAAAACTGTTTTTT
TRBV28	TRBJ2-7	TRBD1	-	CASSLGRTGSYEQYF	TGTGCCAGCAGTTTGGGCCGGACAGGCTCCTACGAGCAGTACTTC
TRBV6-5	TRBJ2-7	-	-	CASTSRGAGYEQYF	TGTGCCAGCACTTCCCGGGGGGCCGGCTACGAGCAGTACTTC
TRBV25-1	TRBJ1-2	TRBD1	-	CASSGLGTGGMRGYTF	TGTGCCAGCAGTGGGCTGGGGACAGGGGGCATGCGGGGCTACACCTTC
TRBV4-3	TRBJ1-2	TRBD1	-	CASSQANPTGGNGYTF	TGCGCCAGCAGCCAGGCTAATCCCACAGGGGGGAATGGCTACACCTTC
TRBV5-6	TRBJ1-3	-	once	CASNSISRELSGNTIYF	TGTGCCAGCAACTCGATTTCCCGGGAGCTCTCTGGAAACACCATATATTTT
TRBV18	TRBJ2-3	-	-	CASSLTGSRAGRTDTQYF	TGTGCCAGCTCACTAACGGGATCTAGGGCGGGACGCACAGATACGCAGTATTTT
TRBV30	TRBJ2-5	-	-	CAWMEGLGTQYF	TGTGCCTGGATGGAGGGTTTGGGGACCCAGTACTTC
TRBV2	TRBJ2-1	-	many	CASSEPLNNEQFF	TGTGCCAGCAGTGAGCCCCTGAACAATGAGCAGTTCTTC
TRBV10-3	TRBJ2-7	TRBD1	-	CAISEPPGTVYEQYF	TGTGCCATCAGTGAGCCCCCCGGGACAGTCTACGAGCAGTACTTC
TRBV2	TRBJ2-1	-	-	CASSEGVYEQFF	TGTGCCAGCAGTGAAGGAGTCTATGAGCAGTTCTTC
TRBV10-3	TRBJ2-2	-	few	CAIRGGGTGELFF	TGTGCCATCAGGGGGGGAGGAACCGGGGAGCTGTTTTTT
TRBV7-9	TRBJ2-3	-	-	CASSPGLQATDTQYF	TGTGCCAGCAGCCCGGGACTCCAGGCCACAGATACGCAGTATTTT
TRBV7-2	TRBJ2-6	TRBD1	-	CASSSTGVWANVLTF	TGTGCCAGCAGCTCGACAGGGGTTTGGGCCAACGTCCTGACTTTC
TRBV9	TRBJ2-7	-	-	CASSVGPGEGDEQYF	TGTGCCAGCAGCGTAGGACCGGGAGAGGGCGACGAGCAGTACTTC
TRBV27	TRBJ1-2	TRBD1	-	CASSDREYGYTF	TGTGCCAGCAGCGACAGGGAATATGGCTACACCTTC
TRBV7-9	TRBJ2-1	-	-	CASSSAGAWGNEQFF	TGTGCCAGCAGCTCCGCGGGGGCCTGGGGCAATGAGCAGTTCTTC
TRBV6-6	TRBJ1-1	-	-	CASSISTEAFF	TGTGCCAGCAGTATCAGCACTGAAGCTTTCTTT
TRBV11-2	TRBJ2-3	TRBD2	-	CASSLVRLAGVPDTQYF	TGTGCCAGCAGCTTAGTTCGACTAGCGGGAGTCCCGGATACGCAGTATTTT
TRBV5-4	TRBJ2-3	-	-	CASTLLAGGTDTQYF	TGTGCCAGCACCCTTCTAGCAGGGGGCACAGATACGCAGTATTTT
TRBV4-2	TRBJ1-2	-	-	CASSQTPGEANYGYTF	TGTGCCAGCAGCCAAACCCCTGGGGAGGCGAACTATGGCTACACCTTC